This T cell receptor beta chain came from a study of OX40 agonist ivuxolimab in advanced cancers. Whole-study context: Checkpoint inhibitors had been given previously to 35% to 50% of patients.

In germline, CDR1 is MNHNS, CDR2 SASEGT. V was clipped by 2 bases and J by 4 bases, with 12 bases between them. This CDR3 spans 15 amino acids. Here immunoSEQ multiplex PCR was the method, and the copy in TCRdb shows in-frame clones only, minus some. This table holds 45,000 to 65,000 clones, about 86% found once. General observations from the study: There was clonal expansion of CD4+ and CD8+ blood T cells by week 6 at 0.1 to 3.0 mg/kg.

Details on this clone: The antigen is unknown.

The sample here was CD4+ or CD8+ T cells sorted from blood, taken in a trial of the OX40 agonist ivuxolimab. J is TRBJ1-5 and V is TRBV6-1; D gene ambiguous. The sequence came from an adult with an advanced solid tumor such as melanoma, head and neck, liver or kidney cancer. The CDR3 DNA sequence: TGTGCCAGCAGTGAACGTGTACAACGGAATCAGCCCCAGCATTTT. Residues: CASSERVQRNQPQHF.